The subject of this entry is one T cell receptor beta chain. The data were obtained in a study of blood T cell repertoires in COVID-19. Study-wide background: Researchers got acute and convalescent COVID-19 samples from the United States, Italy and Spain.

Data came from immunoSEQ multiplex PCR; TCRdb stores just in-frame clones and leaves some out. The sample lists 65,000 to 70,000 clones; 85% were seen once. V shed 3 bases, J shed 8 bases, and the junction held 20 bases outside the gene matches. Per germline, CDR1 SGHKS and CDR2 YYEKEE (reference sequence). The CDR3 extends over 18 amino acids. The TCR comes from a man aged 80 or over with acute or convalescent COVID-19. The gene calls are TRBV5-5 and TRBJ2-1; 7 bases are shared with TRBD1. Material for sequencing was peripheral blood. As DNA, the CDR3 is TGTGCCAGCAGCTGGACAGGAGCGATAATCCTAGGGTACGATGAGCAGTTCTTC. Translating gives CASSWTGAIILGYDEQFF.